This TCR beta chain was identified in a study of vaccination effects on CD4 cells after COVID-19. Overall study results and limits: Clones from infection and from vaccination both contracted markedly late after vaccination.

Cells that had been cultured for approximately eleven days were the source of isolated CD4+ T cells. With respect to this clone: Its antigen is not identified.

This CDR3 is 14 amino acids long. J was trimmed by 5 bases and V by 4 bases; bases with no gene match: 4. Germline CDR1 reads LNHDA; CDR2 reads SQIVND (reference sequence). Profiled with immunoSEQ multiplex PCR; TCRdb holds only in-frame clones, not every one. Of some 50,000 clones in the sample, 50% to 80% are singletons; the top ten hold roughly 5%. The chain couples TRBV19 to TRBJ1-5, with TRBD1 matching 8 bases. This specimen consisted of CD4+ T cells from PBMCs cultured without peptide, obtained before COVID-19 vaccination. The clonotype originates from a human donor who received a COVID-19 vaccine. The CDR3 region is CASSTDRGHQPQHF. For the CDR3, the DNA is TGTGCCAGTAGTACCGACAGGGGCCATCAGCCCCAGCATTTT.